Sequencing of this TCR beta chain was carried out in a study of shared clonotypes between healthy human individuals. V lost 4 bases to trimming and J lost 3 bases; unmatched junction nucleotides: 13. CDR3 size: 18 residues. CDR1 SGHRS and CDR2 YFSETQ come from the germline V gene. The table came from immunoSEQ multiplex PCR; TCRdb's copy has only in-frame clones and leaves some out. Found here are 2 million to 2.5 million clones, just under 95% of them singletons; the top ten hold around 0.38%. The source of this sequence is a man younger than 30 in good health. Some clones in this sample may be carry-over from other donors' samples. V is TRBV5-1 and J is TRBJ2-5; 12 bases are a match to TRBD2. The material sequenced was naive CD4+ T cells from PBMCs. Specified subset: CD45RA+ positively selected. The DNA of the CDR3 is TGCGCCAGCAGCCGACTAGCGGGAGTCTCTGGGTTAGAAGAGACCCAGTACTTC. Amino acid sequence: CASSRLAGVSGLEETQYF.